This T cell receptor beta chain was profiled in a study of T-cell reconstitution after alpha-beta-depleted transplantation in children. After removal of 5 bases from V and 5 bases from J, the junction contained 5 bases not matched to a gene. CDR3 size: 13 residues. Germline-derived CDR1 and CDR2 are KGHSH and LQKENI. Preparation of the TCRbeta library used unique molecular identifiers. TCRdb called the PCR reads again in MiXCR, with one record for every CDR3 protein. The table shows around 490,000 distinct CDR3 sequences, with 10% to 12% occurring only once. This clonotype has only a few counts. Its antigen is not identified. Study results and limitations: Counts and diversity of T cells one year after transplant came mostly from newly produced T cells.

This TCR came from a female patient younger than 10 who had a stem cell transplant for aplastic anemia, so the T cells may come from the graft donor. The chain couples TRBV18 to TRBJ2-5; 7 bases match TRBD2. Sequences were derived from PBMCs, mostly from graft donor cells, sampled 180 days after TCRalphabeta/CD19-depleted stem cell transplant. The CDR3 DNA reads TGTGCCAGCTCAGAGGGACTATCGGAGACCCAGTACTTC. Protein sequence: CASSEGLSETQYF.